Following are 13 T cell receptor beta chains from one sample sequenced in a study of regulatory T cells in long-lasting Graves disease. Time point: newly diagnosed GD, antithyroid drugs for less than 3 months. PBMCs provided the RNA from which the TCR library was made. Assembly of TCR beta libraries relied on iRepertoire HTBI primers together with Arm-PCR of CDR3 regions. In TCRdb, the multiplex PCR reads were re-called with MiXCR into one record per CDR3 protein. This sample has about 370,000 distinct CDR3 sequences, with around a sixth found just once. This specimen was peripheral blood mononuclear cells (PBMCs), taken at new diagnosis, from a patient treated with antithyroid drugs. The source is a female donor with Graves disease.

This clonotype has at least ten counts. The CDR3 bases are TGTGCCAGCAGCTTAAAGCGCAGACAAAGATATGAAGCTTTCTTT. It codes for CASSLKRRQRYEAFF. The chain uses TRBV7-3 and TRBJ1-1; no reliable D call. This CDR3 contains 15 residues. Germline loops: CDR1 SGHTA, CDR2 FQGTGA. Trimming took 1 base from V and 7 from J, leaving 16 bases between them.

This clonotype occurred many times. The rearrangement links TRBV27 to TRBJ2-7, with D perhaps matching TRBD1 or TRBD2 (5 bases each). V was trimmed by 6 bases and J by 5 bases, leaving 26 bases between them. This CDR3 contains 17 residues. Germline loops: CDR1 MNHEY, CDR2 SMNVEV (reference sequence). The CDR3 loop is CASSPSGRIRDENEQYF. The CDR3 DNA is TGTGCCAGCAGCCCATCGGGGCGGATTCGGGATGAAAACGAGCAGTACTTC.

In its sample, this clonotype was seen many times. V usage is TRBV28 and J usage is TRBJ1-4, with unresolved D. Trimming stripped 6 bases from V and 6 bases from J, with 5 bases between. This CDR3 contains 11 residues. From germline, CDR1 is MDHEN and CDR2 SYDVKM. CDR3 region: CASRVDEKLFF. CDR3 coding DNA: TGTGCCAGCAGGGTAGATGAAAAACTGTTTTTT.

The chain recombines TRBV3-1 with TRBJ2-2, with D possibly matching TRBD2 (7 bases). Germline V gene lookup returns CDR1 LGHDT and CDR2 YNNKEL (reference sequence). The CDR3 sequence is 14 residues long. V was shortened by 4 bases and J by 7 bases, with 13 bases between the two germline ends. The DNA of the CDR3 is TGTGCCAGCAGCCGGGGGGGCGTGAACGGGGAGCTGTTTTTT. Translated, it gives CASSRGGVNGELFF.

This clonotype was observed many times. The chain joins TRBV4-3 to TRBJ1-5; D is unclear. Trimming took 0 bases from V and 2 from J, leaving 14 bases between them. CDR1 is LGHNA and CDR2 is YSLEER in the germline V gene. CDR3 size: 17 residues. CDR3: CASSQESYYRGNQPQHF. In nucleotides, the CDR3 is TGCGCCAGCAGCCAAGAAAGCTATTACCGGGGCAATCAGCCCCAGCATTTT.

Ten or more counts support this clonotype. The rearrangement joins TRBV6-5 to TRBJ1-1; D is unresolved. CDR1 is MNHEY and CDR2 is SVGAGI in the germline V gene. Trimming stripped 2 bases from V and 0 bases from J, with 10 bases between. This CDR3 is built from 15 residues. The CDR3 coding sequence is TGTGCCAGCAGTTACCGTCAGCGGGTGAACACTGAAGCTTTCTTT. As protein: CASSYRQRVNTEAFF.

This clonotype occurred many times. This chain links TRBV28 with TRBJ2-7, with D possibly TRBD1 on 8 matching bases. V was clipped by 3 bases and J by 3 bases, with 15 bases between them. CDR1 is MDHEN, CDR2 SYDVKM, per germline. The CDR3 loop spans 15 amino acids. The CDR3 nucleotides read TGTGCCAGCAGTTTCAGGGGGCGGACTAGCTACGAGCAGTACTTC. Encoded protein: CASSFRGRTSYEQYF.

About this clonotype: With a far larger clone one base away, a read error is the likely cause. This chain connects TRBV7-2 to TRBJ2-3, with D perhaps being TRBD1 or TRBD2 (5 bases each). The CDR3 is 16 amino acids. Germline CDR1 is SGHTA and CDR2 is FQGNSA. The CDR3 DNA is TGTGCCTGCAGCGACCTGTTTCGGGACAGCACAGATACGCAGTATTTT. Protein product: CACSDLFRDSTDTQYF.

V gene TRBV20-1 combines with J gene TRBJ1-4; TRBD1 agrees at 7 bases. With 5 bases clipped from V and 5 bases from J, the junction kept 5 bases outside the gene matches. Germline V lookup: CDR1 DFQATT, CDR2 SNEGSKA (reference sequence). This CDR3 has 13 residues. This CDR3 reads CSAPTGSNEKLFF. As DNA, the CDR3 is TGCAGTGCTCCGACAGGGAGCAATGAAAAACTGTTTTTT.

The sample holds a few counts of this clonotype. The chain uses TRBV12-3 or TRBV12-4 and TRBJ1-2; a possible D gene is TRBD1 (5 bases). The CDR3 is 13 amino acids. V lost 1 base and J 8 bases, leaving 11 bases between the germline ends. CDR3 coding DNA: TGTGCCAGCAGTTTAGTGGTAGGGGAGGGCTACACCTTC. Its translation is CASSLVVGEGYTF.

A word on this clonotype: A read error is likely here: a far larger clone is one base away. The CDR3 nucleotides are TGTGCCTGCAGCTTCCGGACAGGGAACAATGAGCAGTTCTTC. Residues: CACSFRTGNNEQFF. This chain links TRBV7-2 with TRBJ2-1, with TRBD1 matching over 8 bases. The CDR3 consists of 14 residues. Germline-derived CDR1 and CDR2 are SGHTA and FQGNSA.

The sample holds a few counts of this clonotype. J is TRBJ2-2 and V is TRBV2; no definite D call. The CDR3 totals 14 residues. From germline, CDR1 is SNHLY and CDR2 FYNNEI. V lost 4 bases and J 5 bases, leaving 11 bases between the germline ends. CDR3 coding DNA: TGTGCCAGCAGTGCCGGATATTTGACCGGGGAGCTGTTTTTT. This codes for CASSAGYLTGELFF.

The chain couples TRBV6-2 or TRBV6-3 to TRBJ2-7, with TRBD2 identical over 8 bases. Germline V lookup: CDR1 MNHEY, CDR2 SVGEGT. With 2 bases clipped from V and 6 bases from J, the junction kept 3 bases outside the gene matches. This CDR3 region has 13 residues. CDR3 nucleotides: TGTGCCAGCAGTTACGGTGCGGGAGGCGAGCAGTACTTC. Protein: CASSYGAGGEQYF.